One and the same sample provided the 15 T cell receptor beta chains below, sequenced in a study of blood T cell repertoires in COVID-19. Sequencing used immunoSEQ multiplex PCR; TCRdb keeps in-frame clones, though not all of them. Here the sample spans around 700,000 clones, approximately 90% being singletons. Sequenced input: peripheral blood. These receptor sequences come from a woman aged 18-35 years with acute or convalescent COVID-19.

The rearrangement links TRBV19 to TRBJ1-4, with TRBD1 as a possible D gene (6 bases). Germline loops: CDR1 LNHDA, CDR2 SQIVND (reference sequence). This CDR3 has 15 amino acids. Between the trimmed V and J ends, which lost 6 bases and 2 bases, there was a span of 13 bases. CDR3 region: CASSHARGTNEKLFF. The CDR3 nucleotides read TGTGCCAGTAGCCATGCTAGGGGGACTAATGAAAAACTGTTTTTT.

The chain employs TRBV10-3 and TRBJ1-2, with 10 positions matching TRBD1. The CDR3 is 13 residues long. Germline values: CDR1 ENHRY, CDR2 SYGVKD. The V segment lost 2 bases and the J segment 8 bases; nucleotides outside the gene matches: 2. The chain's CDR3 is CAISEPGQGGYTF. CDR3 coding DNA: TGTGCCATCAGTGAGCCGGGACAGGGGGGCTACACCTTC.

The rearrangement uses TRBV14 and TRBJ1-1, with 7 bases lining up with TRBD1. The ends lost 2 bases at V and 6 bases at J; junction bases unmatched: 21. Germline-derived CDR1 and CDR2 are SGHDN and FVKESK. The CDR3 consists of 19 residues. The CDR3 DNA is TGTGCCAGCAGCCAATTACCCAGGAACACGAGGGACAGTGGAGCTGAAGCTTTCTTT. Translated: CASSQLPRNTRDSGAEAFF.

The chain uses TRBV28 and TRBJ1-3; D possibly corresponds to TRBD1 (5 bases). V was pared by 3 bases and J by 2 bases, with 8 bases between. Germline CDR1 and CDR2: MDHEN and SYDVKM. CDR3 length: 14 residues. In nucleotides, the CDR3 is TGTGCCAGCAGTTTCTGGGGCCCTGGAAACACCATATATTTT. Residues: CASSFWGPGNTIYF.

J is TRBJ2-3 and V is TRBV27, with TRBD2 matching 8 bases. The germline V gene has CDR1 MNHEY and CDR2 SMNVEV (reference sequence). CDR3 length equals 16 residues. After removal of 6 bases from V and 0 bases from J, the junction contained 8 bases not matched to a gene. CDR3 DNA sequence: TGTGCCAGCAGGCCTCGAAGCGGGAGTAGCACAGATACGCAGTATTTT. The encoded protein is CASRPRSGSSTDTQYF.

The chain combines TRBV9 with TRBJ2-3, with a possible D match to TRBD1 (6 bases). This CDR3 comprises 15 residues. V was pared by 2 bases and J by 2 bases, with 12 bases between. Germline lookup yields CDR1 SGDLS and CDR2 YYNGEE. DNA for the CDR3: TGTGCCAGCAGCGTTTGGGACACCTACACAGATACGCAGTATTTT. Encoded protein: CASSVWDTYTDTQYF.

The CDR3 bases are TGTGCCAGCAGTCCTCTACAGCCGGAAGCTTTCTTT. Translation gives CASSPLQPEAFF. The J gene is TRBJ1-1, the V gene TRBV25-1; no firm D call. Trimming took 5 bases from V and 8 from J, leaving 12 bases between them. The CDR3 is made up of 12 amino acids. Germline assignment: CDR1 MGHDK and CDR2 SYGVNS.

DNA of the CDR3: TGTGCCAGCAGCATGGCACAGGGGCCCTATGGCTACACCTTC. Translation gives CASSMAQGPYGYTF. This chain joins TRBV5-4 and TRBJ1-2; 7 bases match TRBD1. The CDR3 has 14 residues. Unmatched junction bases numbered 7, after V lost 4 bases and J lost 4 bases. Per germline, CDR1 SGHNT and CDR2 YYREEE (reference sequence).

The chain employs TRBV18 and TRBJ2-3; 11 nucleotides align to TRBD1. The ends lost 8 bases at V and 0 bases at J; junction bases unmatched: 10. Germline CDR1 KGHSH, CDR2 LQKENI. The CDR3 consists of 17 residues. CDR3 nucleotides: TGTGCCAGCACGGACAGGGGGCCCCTCCGGAGCACAGATACGCAGTATTTT. Encoded protein: CASTDRGPLRSTDTQYF. The full variable domain, with the rest looked up from reference TRBV18 and TRBJ2-3, is NAGVMQNPRHLVRRRGQEARLRCSPMKGHSHVYWYRQLPEEGLKFMVYLQKENIIDESGMPKERFSAEFPKEGPSILRIQQVVRGDSAAYFCASTDRGPLRSTDTQYFGPGTRLTVL.

The chain joins TRBV7-2 to TRBJ2-2; TRBD2 is a possible D gene (6 bases). This CDR3 spans 16 amino acids. Trimming took off 4 bases at V and 3 bases at J, with 15 bases between the two ends. Germline lookup yields CDR1 SGHTA and CDR2 FQGNSA. The CDR3 region has the DNA TGTGCCAGCAGCTCGACCCTGGGACTTTACACCGGGGAGCTGTTTTTT. Protein: CASSSTLGLYTGELFF.

Regarding this clone: An end of the junction does not agree with germline; a read error may underlie this. The chain uses TRBV12-3 or TRBV12-4 and TRBJ2-4, with a possible D match to TRBD1 (6 bases). This CDR3 spans 11 amino acids. The CDR3 sequence: CASSPGTSSTF. For the CDR3, the DNA is TGTGCCAGCAGCCCCGGGACAAGCTCGACCTTC.

The chain is built from TRBV5-6 and TRBJ1-1; the match to TRBD1 covers 12 bases. The CDR3 loop spans 15 amino acids. Germline CDR1 reads SGHDT; CDR2 reads YYEEEE. After removal of 3 bases from V and 5 bases from J, the junction contained 5 bases not matched to a gene. The CDR3 DNA is TGTGCCAGCAGCTACCGGGACAGGGGGCGGACTGAAGCTTTCTTT. Amino acids: CASSYRDRGRTEAFF.

The chain is built from TRBV7-2 and TRBJ2-7; 8 nucleotides match TRBD2. The CDR3 contains 15 residues. Trimming took 5 bases from V and 0 from J; bases not matched to a gene: 6. The germline CDR1 and CDR2 sequences are SGHTA and FQGNSA. The CDR3 is CASSRGGQSSYEQYF. CDR3 DNA sequence: TGTGCCAGCAGCCGGGGGGGCCAGAGCTCCTACGAGCAGTACTTC.

The chain uses TRBV6-2 or TRBV6-3 and TRBJ1-2; D is ambiguous. This CDR3 contains 13 residues. Germline V lookup: CDR1 MNHEY, CDR2 SVGEGT. Trimming took 4 bases from V and 5 from J, leaving 11 bases between them. CDR3 coding DNA: TGTGCCAGCAGTTCGGGGAGTGGGTATGGCTACACCTTC. This sequence encodes CASSSGSGYGYTF.

The genes are TRBV24-1 and TRBJ1-2; D not certain. Trimming left V 2 bases short and J 0 bases short, with 6 bases between. Germline lookup yields CDR1 KGHDR and CDR2 SFDVKD. The CDR3 extends over 14 amino acids. CDR3 DNA sequence: TGTGCCACCAGTGATTGGAGGGCTAACTATGGCTACACCTTC. Amino acid sequence: CATSDWRANYGYTF.